This T cell receptor beta chain emerged from a study of siplizumab effects on memory and regulatory T cells. Findings and limits, study-wide: Proliferating siplizumab-culture Treg suppressive function went unconfirmed. Reactions containing siplizumab showed mappable alloreactive CD4+ clones averaging roughly 67% Treg-derived, versus 25% to 30% in controls. Roughly 80-97% of proliferating CD4+ or CD8+ clones defied assignment to a naive or memory phenotype.

V lost 4 bases and J lost 4, with 14 bases in between. This CDR3 region has 14 residues. CDR1 is SGDLS and CDR2 is YYNGEE in the germline V gene. Every sample had 95,000 to 100,000 of its TCR templates assayed. Repertoires were generated with immunoSEQ multiplex PCR, while TCRdb's copy carries only in-frame clones and drops some. The data show about 69,000 clones, 75% to 90% seen once. Notes on this clone: Its specificity is not known.

The receptor's source is a human donor in good health. V is TRBV9 and J is TRBJ1-2; D remains ambiguous. The source material was Tregs sorted from blood. This CDR3 is CASSTGSFGYGYTF. The CDR3 DNA is TGTGCCAGCAGCACTGGGAGCTTTGGCTATGGCTACACCTTC.